The clone carrying this T cell receptor (beta chain) was seen only once. Its antigen remains unidentified. A v3.0 immunoSEQ assay was performed at survey level. Libraries were prepared by immunoSEQ multiplex PCR; TCRdb keeps only in-frame clonotypes and omits some of them. The profile shows 22,000 or so clones, 70% to 90% of them singletons. CDR1 and CDR2 from the germline V gene are SGHNT and YYREEE (reference sequence). The CDR3 loop spans 15 amino acids. With 4 bases removed from V and 5 bases from J, the gap between germline ends came to 17 bases. The data were taken from a study of long-term antiretroviral therapy in people with HIV. Study results and caveats: It was observed that HIV repertoires exhibited narrower CDR3 length ranges than controls.

This rearrangement joins TRBV5-4 to TRBJ2-3; D perhaps matches TRBD2 (6 bases). The source was unsorted PBMCs, collected roughly 2.5 years after starting antiretroviral therapy. The receptor comes from a woman aged 50 to 60 with HIV. CDR3 sequence: CASSPRTTPGDTQYF. The CDR3 DNA follows: TGTGCCAGCAGCCCAAGGACTACCCCGGGAGATACGCAGTATTTT.